One T cell receptor beta chain is described in this entry. The sample is drawn from a study of shared clonotypes between healthy human individuals. Germline V lookup: CDR1 MDHEN, CDR2 SYDVKM. V was cut by 8 bases and J by 6 bases, with 10 bases left in between. The CDR3 totals 11 residues. At a deep level, the assay was run. Assay used: immunoSEQ multiplex PCR; TCRdb lists only in-frame clones, some missing. Here the sample spans some 790,000 clones, just under 75% being singletons. This clonotype was sampled from a woman in her twenties or thirties in good health. The chain uses TRBV28 and TRBJ1-1; D unclear. The sequenced sample was memory CD4+ T cells sorted from blood. Subset in this sample: CD45RA-negative fraction. The CDR3 bases are TGTGCCAGCTGGCAGGCGGCTGAAGCTTTCTTT. This sequence encodes CASWQAAEAFF.